This T cell receptor beta chain was sequenced for a study of T cell responses to AZD1222 COVID-19 vaccine. Measured with immunoSEQ multiplex PCR; TCRdb has only the in-frame clones, and not every one. The sample has approximately 160,000 clones, less than 95% seen once. Points from the study as a whole: There were repertoire samples only from the period after the peak T cell response. Of spike-specific TCRs, nearly half reportedly target regions left unmutated in variants.

CDR1 is MNHEY and CDR2 is SVGAGI in the germline V gene. CDR3 length: 12 amino acids. The ends lost 8 bases at V and 6 bases at J; junction bases unmatched: 7. This clone has more than one count but fewer than ten. Its cognate antigen is unknown. This clonotype originated in an adult in good health. The chain links TRBV6-5 to TRBJ2-7; the match to TRBD1 covers 7 bases. Sequenced material: peripheral blood, taken on day 0 of AZD1222 vaccination. Here the CDR3 reads CASQSGTAEQYF. CDR3 bases: TGTGCCAGCCAGTCGGGGACAGCCGAGCAGTACTTC.